The clone carrying this TCR beta chain was recorded at least ten times. Its antigen is not known. Germline lookup yields CDR1 DFQATT and CDR2 SNEGSKA (reference sequence). This CDR3 is built from 14 residues. Trimming took off 3 bases at V and 0 bases at J, with 6 bases between the two ends. These data belong to a study of blood T cells in healthy people across ages. Study-wide findings and caveats: The diversity estimates, figures obtained from one million T cells, were considered underestimates.

A J-beta primer mix and a sample-barcoded 5' primer were used in a second PCR of about 6 to 12 cycles. Each TCR beta cDNA got a 12-nucleotide random molecular identifier. TCRdb ran MiXCR on the 5' RACE reads and lists one entry per CDR3 protein. The sample has about 1.7 million distinct CDR3 sequences; roughly 27% are singletons. Ranging in age from roughly 6 to 95, the donors were healthy Caucasian individuals from Russia. Samples each yielded at least 5 micrograms of total RNA. The sample was blood. This TCR was recovered from a woman in her twenties or thirties in good health. The chain has TRBV20-1 and TRBJ2-6; D gene ambiguous. CDR3 DNA: TGCAGTGCTAGGCTAGGCTCTGGGGCCAACGTCCTGACTTTC. Its translation is CSARLGSGANVLTF.